This T cell receptor (beta chain) was documented in a study of blood T cell repertoires in COVID-19. Looking at the study overall: Researchers got acute and convalescent COVID-19 samples from the United States, Italy and Spain.

In the authors' workflow: Nucleated cell counts were estimated from reference gene primer amplification. Clones were read by immunoSEQ multiplex PCR, and TCRdb kept only the in-frame ones, dropping some. For V, J and clone size, that table is used; D and trimming come from the DNA. The sample includes fewer than 350,000 clones, approximately 83% of them seen just once. The germline V gene has CDR1 LGHNA and CDR2 YSLEER. CDR3 size: 21 residues. Trimming left V 0 bases short and J 0 bases short, with 25 bases between. This sequence was found in a woman in her 30s who had recovered from COVID-19. The chain is built from TRBV4-3 and TRBJ2-3, with D possibly being TRBD1 (5 bases). Sample: peripheral blood. CDR3 sequence reads: CASSQEEGAVGLKSSTDTQYF. The DNA of the CDR3 is TGCGCCAGCAGCCAAGAGGAAGGGGCGGTTGGTCTTAAATCTAGCACAGATACGCAGTATTTT.